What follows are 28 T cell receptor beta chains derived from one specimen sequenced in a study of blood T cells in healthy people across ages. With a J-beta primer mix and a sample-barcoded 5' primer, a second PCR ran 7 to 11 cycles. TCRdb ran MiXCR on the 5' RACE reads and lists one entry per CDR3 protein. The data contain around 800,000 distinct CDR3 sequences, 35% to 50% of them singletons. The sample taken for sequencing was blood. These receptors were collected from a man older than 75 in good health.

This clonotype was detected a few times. In DNA form, the CDR3 reads TGTGCCAGCAGCCCCCCTAGCAATCAGCCCCAGCATTTT. Translation gives CASSPPSNQPQHF. The J gene is TRBJ1-5, the V gene TRBV12-3 or TRBV12-4, with no clear D. This CDR3 is 13 amino acids long. Deletions cut 6 bases from V and 0 bases from J, with 6 bases between.

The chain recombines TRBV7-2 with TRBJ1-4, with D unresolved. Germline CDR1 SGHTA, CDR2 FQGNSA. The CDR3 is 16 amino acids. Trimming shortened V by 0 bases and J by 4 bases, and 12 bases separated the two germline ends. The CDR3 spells CASSLAAGKGNEKLFF. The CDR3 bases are TGTGCCAGCAGCTTAGCAGCGGGCAAGGGTAATGAAAAACTGTTTTTT.

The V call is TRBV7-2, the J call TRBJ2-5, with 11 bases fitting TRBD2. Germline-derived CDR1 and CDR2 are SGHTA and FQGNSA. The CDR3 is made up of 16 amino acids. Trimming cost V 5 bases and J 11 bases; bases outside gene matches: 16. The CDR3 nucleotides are TGTGCCAGCAGCAGACTAGCGGGGACCTCCTACAATGAGCAGTACTTC. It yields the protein CASSRLAGTSYNEQYF.

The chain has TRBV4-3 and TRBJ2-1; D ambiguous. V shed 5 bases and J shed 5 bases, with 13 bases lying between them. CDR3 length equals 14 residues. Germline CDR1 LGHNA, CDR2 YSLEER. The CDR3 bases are TGCGCCAGCAGCTCGGATTTACATCACAATGAGCAGTTCTTC. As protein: CASSSDLHHNEQFF.

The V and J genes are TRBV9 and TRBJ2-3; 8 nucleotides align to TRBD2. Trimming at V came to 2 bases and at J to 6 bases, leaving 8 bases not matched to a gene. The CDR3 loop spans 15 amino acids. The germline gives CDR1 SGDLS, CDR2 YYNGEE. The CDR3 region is CASSVVAGGGDTQYF. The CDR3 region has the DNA TGTGCCAGCAGCGTCGTCGCGGGAGGAGGCGATACGCAGTATTTT.

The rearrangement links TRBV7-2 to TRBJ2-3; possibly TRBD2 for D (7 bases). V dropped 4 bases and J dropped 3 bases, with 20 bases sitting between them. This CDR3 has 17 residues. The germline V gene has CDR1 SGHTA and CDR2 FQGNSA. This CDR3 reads CASSSLRGRGKTDTQYF. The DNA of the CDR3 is TGTGCCAGCAGCTCCCTCCGGGGGCGGGGGAAGACAGATACGCAGTATTTT.

The CDR3: CASSQGQGEFF. The CDR3 nucleotides read TGTGCCAGCAGCCAAGGGCAGGGAGAGTTCTTC. The chain couples TRBV14 to TRBJ2-1; the D gene could be TRBD1 or TRBD2 (5 bases each). The CDR3 runs to 11 residues. V gave up 1 base and J gave up 14 bases, with 9 bases separating them. CDR1 SGHDN and CDR2 FVKESK come from the germline V gene. Together with reference TRBV14 and TRBJ2-1, the CDR3 gives the full variable domain: EAGVTQFPSHSVIEKGQTVTLRCDPISGHDNLYWYRRVMGKEIKFLLHFVKESKQDESGMPNNRFLAERTGGTYSTLKVQPAELEDSGVYFCASSQGQGEFFGPGTRLTVL.

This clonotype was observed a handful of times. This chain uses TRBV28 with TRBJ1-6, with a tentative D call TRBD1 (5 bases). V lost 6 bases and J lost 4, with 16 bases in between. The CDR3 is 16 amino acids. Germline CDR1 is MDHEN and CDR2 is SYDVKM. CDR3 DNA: TGTGCCAGCAGCCTCGGGACCGGGTTTTATAATTCACCCCTCCACTTT. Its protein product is CASSLGTGFYNSPLHF.

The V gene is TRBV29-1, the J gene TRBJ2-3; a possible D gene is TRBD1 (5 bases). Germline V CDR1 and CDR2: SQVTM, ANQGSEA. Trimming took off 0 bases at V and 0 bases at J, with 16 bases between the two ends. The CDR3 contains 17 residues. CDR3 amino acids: CSVEDVFQGGSTDTQYF. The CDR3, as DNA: TGCAGCGTTGAAGATGTGTTTCAGGGCGGAAGCACAGATACGCAGTATTTT.

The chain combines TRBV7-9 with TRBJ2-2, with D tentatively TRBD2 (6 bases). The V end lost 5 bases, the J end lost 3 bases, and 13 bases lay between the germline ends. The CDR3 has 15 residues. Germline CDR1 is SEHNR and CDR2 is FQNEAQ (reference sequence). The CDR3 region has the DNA TGTGCCAGCAGCGCGGGACCCGGTTACACCGGGGAGCTGTTTTTT. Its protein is CASSAGPGYTGELFF.

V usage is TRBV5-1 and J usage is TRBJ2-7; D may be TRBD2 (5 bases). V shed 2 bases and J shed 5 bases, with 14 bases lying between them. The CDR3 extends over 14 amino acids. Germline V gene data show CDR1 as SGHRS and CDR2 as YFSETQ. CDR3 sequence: CASSLRGSNHEQYF. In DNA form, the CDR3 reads TGCGCCAGCAGCTTACGGGGATCTAACCACGAGCAGTACTTC.

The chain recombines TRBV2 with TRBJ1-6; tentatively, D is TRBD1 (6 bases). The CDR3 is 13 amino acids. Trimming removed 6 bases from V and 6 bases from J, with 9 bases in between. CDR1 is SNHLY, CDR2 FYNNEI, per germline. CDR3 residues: CASRDSLNSPLHF. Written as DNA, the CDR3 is TGTGCCAGCAGGGACAGCCTTAATTCACCCCTCCACTTT.

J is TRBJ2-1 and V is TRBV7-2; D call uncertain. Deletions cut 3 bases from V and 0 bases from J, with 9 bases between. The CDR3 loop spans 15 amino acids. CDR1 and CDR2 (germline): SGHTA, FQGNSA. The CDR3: CASSLTPSSYNEQFF. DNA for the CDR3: TGTGCCAGCAGCTTGACTCCCAGCTCCTACAATGAGCAGTTCTTC.

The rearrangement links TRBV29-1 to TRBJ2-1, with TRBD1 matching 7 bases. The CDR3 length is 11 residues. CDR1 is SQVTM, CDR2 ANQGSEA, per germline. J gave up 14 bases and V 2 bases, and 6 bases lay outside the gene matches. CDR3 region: CSVELQGLKFF. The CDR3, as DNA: TGCAGCGTTGAATTACAGGGGTTAAAGTTCTTC.

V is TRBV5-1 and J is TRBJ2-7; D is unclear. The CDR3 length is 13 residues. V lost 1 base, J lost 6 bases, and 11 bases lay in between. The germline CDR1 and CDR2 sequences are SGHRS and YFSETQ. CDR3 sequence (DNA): TGCGCCAGCAGCTTGAGTATGGCAGGCGAGCAGTACTTC. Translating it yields CASSLSMAGEQYF.

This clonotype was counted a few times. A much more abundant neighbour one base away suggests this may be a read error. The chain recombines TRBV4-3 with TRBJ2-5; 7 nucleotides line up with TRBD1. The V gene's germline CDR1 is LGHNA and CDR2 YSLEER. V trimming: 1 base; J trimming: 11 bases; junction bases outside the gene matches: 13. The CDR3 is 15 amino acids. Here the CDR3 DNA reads TGCGCCAGCAGCCAAGGAGGGACAGCCTTCAATGAGCAGTACTTC. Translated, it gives CASSQGGTAFNEQYF.

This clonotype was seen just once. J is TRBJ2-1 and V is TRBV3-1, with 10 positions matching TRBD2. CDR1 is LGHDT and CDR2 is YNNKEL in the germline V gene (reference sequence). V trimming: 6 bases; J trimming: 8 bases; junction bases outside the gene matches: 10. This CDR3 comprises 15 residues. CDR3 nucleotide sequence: TGTGCCAGCAGACCTACTAGCGGGGTTTGGGATGAGCAGTTCTTC. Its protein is CASRPTSGVWDEQFF.

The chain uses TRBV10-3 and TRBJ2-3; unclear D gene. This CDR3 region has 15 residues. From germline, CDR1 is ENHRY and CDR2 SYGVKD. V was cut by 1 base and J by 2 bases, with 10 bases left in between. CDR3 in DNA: TGTGCCATCAGTGAGTGGCAATCAATCACAGATACGCAGTATTTT. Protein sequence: CAISEWQSITDTQYF.

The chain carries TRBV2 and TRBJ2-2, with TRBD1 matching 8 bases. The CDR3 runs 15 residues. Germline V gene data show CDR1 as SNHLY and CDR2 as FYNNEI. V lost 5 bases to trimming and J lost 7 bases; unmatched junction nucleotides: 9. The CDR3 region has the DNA TGTGCCAGCAGTCAACGGGGCAGGGGGCACGGGGAGCTGTTTTTT. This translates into CASSQRGRGHGELFF.

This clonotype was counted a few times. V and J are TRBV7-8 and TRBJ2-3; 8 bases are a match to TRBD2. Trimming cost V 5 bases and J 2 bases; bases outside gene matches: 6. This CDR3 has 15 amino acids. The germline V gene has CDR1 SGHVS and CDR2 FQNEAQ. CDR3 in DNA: TGTGCCAGCAGCCCCATAGCGGGACACACAGATACGCAGTATTTT. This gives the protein CASSPIAGHTDTQYF.

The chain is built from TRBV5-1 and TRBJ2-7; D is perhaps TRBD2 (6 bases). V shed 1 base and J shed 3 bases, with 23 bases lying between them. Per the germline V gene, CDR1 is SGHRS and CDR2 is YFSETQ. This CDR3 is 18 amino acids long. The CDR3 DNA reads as TGCGCCAGCAGCTTGTCGGTTGGAGGGATGGGGGGTCACTACGAGCAGTACTTC. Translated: CASSLSVGGMGGHYEQYF.

CDR3: CASSLAAGGREQYF. DNA for the CDR3: TGTGCCAGCAGTTTAGCCGCGGGAGGGCGTGAGCAGTACTTC. V is TRBV12-3 or TRBV12-4 and J is TRBJ2-5, with 9 bases fitting TRBD2. J gave up 11 bases and V 0 bases, and 7 bases lay outside the gene matches. The CDR3 contains 14 residues.

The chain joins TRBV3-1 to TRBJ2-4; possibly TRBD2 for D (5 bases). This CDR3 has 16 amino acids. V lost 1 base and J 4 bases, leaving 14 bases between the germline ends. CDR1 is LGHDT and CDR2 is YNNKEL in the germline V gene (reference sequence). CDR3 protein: CASSQGRAHGKNIQYF. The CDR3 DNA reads TGTGCCAGCAGCCAAGGGCGGGCCCATGGGAAAAACATTCAGTACTTC. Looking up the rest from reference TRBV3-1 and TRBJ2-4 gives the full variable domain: DTAVSQTPKYLVTQMGNDKSIKCEQNLGHDTMYWYKQDSKKFLKIMFSYNNKELIINETVPNRFSPKSPDKAHLNLHINSLELGDSAVYFCASSQGRAHGKNIQYFGAGTRLSVL.

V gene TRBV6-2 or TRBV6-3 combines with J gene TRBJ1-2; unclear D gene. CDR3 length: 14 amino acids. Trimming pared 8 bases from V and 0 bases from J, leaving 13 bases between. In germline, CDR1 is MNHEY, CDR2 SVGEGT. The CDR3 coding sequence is TGTGCCAGCCACCGCGCAGGAGCTAACTATGGCTACACCTTC. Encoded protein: CASHRAGANYGYTF.

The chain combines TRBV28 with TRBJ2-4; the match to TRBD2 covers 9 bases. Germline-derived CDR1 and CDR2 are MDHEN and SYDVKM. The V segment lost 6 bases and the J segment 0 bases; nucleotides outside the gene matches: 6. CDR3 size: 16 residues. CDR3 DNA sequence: TGTGCCAGCAGGGTGTCACTAGCGGGAGCCAAAAACATTCAGTACTTC. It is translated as CASRVSLAGAKNIQYF.

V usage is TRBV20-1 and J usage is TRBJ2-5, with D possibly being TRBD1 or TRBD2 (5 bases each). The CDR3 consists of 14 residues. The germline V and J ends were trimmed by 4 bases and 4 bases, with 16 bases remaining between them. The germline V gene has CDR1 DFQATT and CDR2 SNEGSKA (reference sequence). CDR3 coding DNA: TGCAGTGCTACCCCAGGGAGAGGGCCAGAGACCCAGTACTTC. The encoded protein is CSATPGRGPETQYF.

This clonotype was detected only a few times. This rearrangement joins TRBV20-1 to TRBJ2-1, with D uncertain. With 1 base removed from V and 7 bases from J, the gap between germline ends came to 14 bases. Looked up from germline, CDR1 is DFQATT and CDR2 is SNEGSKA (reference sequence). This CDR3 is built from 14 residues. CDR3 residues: CSARVPVGLNEQFF. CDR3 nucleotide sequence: TGCAGTGCTAGAGTCCCGGTAGGGCTTAATGAGCAGTTCTTC.

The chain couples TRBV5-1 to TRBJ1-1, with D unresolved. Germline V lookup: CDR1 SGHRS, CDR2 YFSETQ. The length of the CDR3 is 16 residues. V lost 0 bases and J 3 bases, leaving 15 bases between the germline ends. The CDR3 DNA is TGCGCCAGCAGCTTGGAGATGGGATCGGTGCACACTGAAGCTTTCTTT. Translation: CASSLEMGSVHTEAFF.